This T cell receptor (beta chain) came from a study of cytomegalovirus exposure and HLA in healthy donors. The sample holds a few counts of this clone. The antigen is undetermined. V trimming: 4 bases; J trimming: 3 bases; junction bases outside the gene matches: 7. From germline, CDR1 is SGHRS and CDR2 YFSETQ. The CDR3 is 14 residues long. With 60 Vbeta and 13 Jbeta primers, the PCR was carried out. Sequencing used immunoSEQ multiplex PCR; TCRdb keeps in-frame clones, though not all of them. The sample has 100,000 to 120,000 clones, over 12% seen once. Nominal health characterized the donors when sampled, though unrecorded immune exposures were likely. Study conclusions and caveats: Data from an earlier analysis indicated that most TCR beta V segments were productive either about 90% or about 30% of the time.

The rearrangement uses TRBV5-1 and TRBJ2-7; TRBD2 matches 7 bases. The sequence was collected from a female donor in good health and CMV-seronegative. The source material was PBMCs. The CDR3 DNA reads TGCGCCAGCAGCATCACCGGGACTATCTACGAGCAGTACTTC. This gives the protein CASSITGTIYEQYF. The full variable domain, its missing parts supplied by reference TRBV5-1 and TRBJ2-7, is KAGVTQTPRYLIKTRGQQVTLSCSPISGHRSVSWYQQTPGQGLQFLFEYFSETQRNKGNFPGRFSGRQFSNSRSEMNVSTLELGDSALYLCASSITGTIYEQYFGPGTRLTVT.